Sequencing of this TCR beta chain was carried out in a study of blood T cell repertoires in COVID-19. Only in-frame clones appear in the TCRdb table, and some are missing; sequencing was by immunoSEQ multiplex PCR. This table holds 250,000 to 350,000 clones, approximately 84% found once. Germline V CDR1 and CDR2: MNHNS, SASEGT. V was pared by 2 bases and J by 6 bases, with 10 bases between. The CDR3 loop spans 14 amino acids. V gene TRBV6-1 combines with J gene TRBJ2-2; perhaps TRBD1 as D (5 bases). Input material: peripheral blood. The TCR originated in an older person with COVID-19, enrolled during active disease. The CDR3 here is CASSESQGAGELFF. CDR3 coding DNA: TGTGCCAGCAGTGAATCGCAGGGTGCCGGGGAGCTGTTTTTT.